The 30 T cell receptor beta chains presented below share a single source sample, sequenced in a study of T cells after yellow fever vaccination. In TCRdb, the 5' RACE reads were re-called with MiXCR into one record per CDR3 protein. The sample has some 500,000 distinct CDR3 sequences, roughly 14% seen once; the top ten hold about 14%. Sequences were derived from PBMCs, sampled on the day of the yellow fever booster vaccination. Receptors were obtained from a man aged 25-45 years who received the YFV17D yellow fever vaccine.

This rearrangement joins TRBV28 to TRBJ2-1, with D possibly TRBD2 on 5 matching bases. This CDR3 comprises 20 residues. CDR1 and CDR2 (germline): MDHEN, SYDVKM. V was shortened by 6 bases and J by 8 bases, with 35 bases between the two germline ends. CDR3 in DNA: TGTGCCAGCAGCTTTGGATTCCTAGCCGCAGTCGGGTCGTCGTCCTATGAGCAGTTCTTC. Residues: CASSFGFLAAVGSSSYEQFF.

This clonotype was counted many times. The chain has TRBV29-1 and TRBJ2-7; 8 bases are a match to TRBD1. Germline CDR1 reads SQVTM; CDR2 reads ANQGSEA. The CDR3 sequence is 16 residues long. V gave up 4 bases and J gave up 4 bases; unmatched junction bases: 15. In DNA form, the CDR3 reads TGCAGCGTTGCTGAAGACGGCCGGGACAGGTGGTACGAGCAGTACTTC. It translates to CSVAEDGRDRWYEQYF.

The CDR3 coding sequence is TGTGCCACCAGCAGAGGGGATCAGCAAGAGACCCAGTACTTC. Its protein is CATSRGDQQETQYF. The chain links TRBV15 to TRBJ2-5; D remains unclear. The CDR3 length is 14 residues. Trimming shortened V by 1 base and J by 2 bases, and 8 bases separated the two germline ends. CDR1 is LNHNV, CDR2 YYDKDF, per germline (reference sequence).

With regard to this clonotype: One end of the junction is discordant with germline, which a read error may explain. As DNA, the CDR3 is TGCTGTGCTAGAGATACGCTAGCGAGAACTAGCTCCTACAATGAGCAGTTCTTC. This codes for CCARDTLARTSSYNEQFF. The chain joins TRBV20-1 to TRBJ2-1; a weak D match, TRBD2 (6 bases). The CDR3 runs to 18 residues. Germline CDR1 and CDR2: DFQATT and SNEGSKA (reference sequence).

The rearrangement links TRBV28 to TRBJ2-3; 8 bases are a match to TRBD2. Looked up from germline, CDR1 is MDHEN and CDR2 is SYDVKM. V trimming: 8 bases; J trimming: 4 bases; junction bases outside the gene matches: 14. The CDR3 extends over 16 amino acids. The CDR3 spells CASGPLAGQRADTQYF. CDR3 bases: TGTGCCAGCGGCCCGCTAGCGGGCCAGCGGGCAGATACGCAGTATTTT.

The rearrangement joins TRBV28 to TRBJ2-7; D ambiguous. Germline CDR1 reads MDHEN; CDR2 reads SYDVKM. CDR3 length equals 11 residues. Trimming stripped 7 bases from V and 7 bases from J, with 11 bases between. CDR3 coding DNA: TGTGCCAGCAATTTGGTTGGGGAGCAGTACTTC. Translating gives CASNLVGEQYF.

This clonotype came up a few times. This chain uses TRBV20-1 with TRBJ2-7, with TRBD2 identical over 13 bases. Germline V CDR1 and CDR2: DFQATT, SNEGSKA (reference sequence). The CDR3 sequence is 17 residues long. V was clipped by 2 bases and J by 0 bases; unmatched bases: 7. The DNA for the CDR3 is TGCAGTGCTAGAACACTAGCGGGAGGGCGGAGCTCCTACGAGCAGTACTTC. As protein: CSARTLAGGRSSYEQYF.

This clonotype appeared a few times. The J gene is TRBJ2-6, the V gene TRBV20-1; no clear D. CDR3 length: 12 residues. The germline CDR1 and CDR2 sequences are DFQATT and SNEGSKA (reference sequence). The CDR3 DNA sequence: TGCACCCTGAACTCTGGGGCCAACGTCCTGACTTTC. It codes for CTLNSGANVLTF.

The chain couples TRBV5-4 to TRBJ2-7, with D uncertain. Trimming left V 3 bases short and J 3 bases short, with 13 bases between. Germline CDR1 is SGHNT and CDR2 is YYREEE (reference sequence). The CDR3 consists of 14 residues. The CDR3 here is CASSSPGFRYEQYF. CDR3 nucleotide sequence: TGTGCCAGCAGCTCTCCCGGGTTCCGCTACGAGCAGTACTTC.

The J gene is TRBJ2-1, the V gene TRBV5-6; the match to TRBD2 covers 10 bases. Per the germline V gene, CDR1 is SGHDT and CDR2 is YYEEEE. The ends lost 0 bases at V and 7 bases at J; junction bases unmatched: 4. The CDR3 contains 15 residues. The CDR3, as DNA: TGTGCCAGCAGCTTGGCTGTACTAGCGGGAAATGAGCAGTTCTTC. It encodes CASSLAVLAGNEQFF.

The chain joins TRBV12-3 or TRBV12-4 to TRBJ1-5, with D possibly being TRBD1 (5 bases). The CDR3 totals 15 residues. With 5 bases removed from V and 4 bases from J, the gap between germline ends came to 15 bases. The CDR3 nucleotides read TGTGCCAGCAGTCCCACAGGTCCTCAAAATCAGCCCCAGCATTTT. Amino acid sequence: CASSPTGPQNQPQHF.

Remarks on this clonotype: An end of the junction differs from the germline gene, which may be a read error. The CDR3 DNA reads TGTGCCTGCAGCCAAGTCGTCAAGGACCCCAAGAGTCTTGGGCGAGAGACCCAGTACTTC. This gives the protein CACSQVVKDPKSLGRETQYF. The chain employs TRBV3-1 and TRBJ2-5, with unresolved D. The CDR3 is made up of 20 amino acids. Germline V gene sequence: CDR1 LGHDT, CDR2 YNNKEL (reference sequence).

The chain links TRBV4-1 to TRBJ2-7, with 9 nucleotides matching TRBD2. CDR1 is MGHRA, CDR2 YSYEKL, per germline. V lost 3 bases to trimming and J lost 3 bases; unmatched junction nucleotides: 6. CDR3 length: 15 residues. The CDR3 region is CASSQRAGGYYEQYF. The CDR3 nucleotides are TGCGCCAGCAGCCAGAGGGCGGGAGGGTACTACGAGCAGTACTTC.

This clonotype was detected a few times. The gene calls are TRBV25-1 and TRBJ1-2; no firm D call. CDR3 length: 11 residues. Trimming pared 2 bases from V and 8 bases from J, leaving 6 bases between. Germline loops: CDR1 MGHDK, CDR2 SYGVNS. The CDR3 nucleotides are TGTGCCAGCAGTGAACGGTGGGGCTACACCTTC. Amino acid sequence: CASSERWGYTF.

There are a few counts of this clonotype. V usage is TRBV10-2 and J usage is TRBJ2-3; D gene uncertain. Per the germline V gene, CDR1 is WSHSY and CDR2 is SAAADI. Trimming removed 4 bases at V and 0 bases at J, with 8 bases between. The CDR3 totals 14 residues. The CDR3: CASSVVASTDTQYF. The CDR3 nucleotides are TGCGCCAGCAGTGTAGTGGCTAGCACAGATACGCAGTATTTT.

The table lists this clonotype with a few counts. The J gene is TRBJ2-1, the V gene TRBV20-1; tentative D call: TRBD2 (9 bases). The V end lost 5 bases, the J end lost 7 bases, and 24 bases lay between the germline ends. The CDR3 is 16 amino acids. CDR1 and CDR2 from the germline V gene are DFQATT and SNEGSKA (reference sequence). The CDR3 DNA reads as TGCAGTGCTCCCCGCGGGGGGGTAACAGGGGGGAATGAGCAGTTCTTC. Translated, it gives CSAPRGGVTGGNEQFF.

This clonotype has just a few counts. The chain uses TRBV6-1 and TRBJ2-3; 8 bases fit TRBD2. This CDR3 comprises 15 residues. From germline, CDR1 is MNHNS and CDR2 SASEGT. Trimming removed 6 bases from V and 1 base from J; junction bases left unmatched: 6. In nucleotides, the CDR3 is TGTGCCAGCAGGGCCACTAGCGGCCGCACAGATACGCAGTATTTT. This gives the protein CASRATSGRTDTQYF.

The rearrangement joins TRBV5-1 to TRBJ2-5; no reliable D call. Germline assignment: CDR1 SGHRS and CDR2 YFSETQ. This CDR3 contains 13 residues. Deletions cut 2 bases from V and 2 bases from J, with 7 bases between. The CDR3 sequence: CASSFSPQETQYF. CDR3 DNA: TGCGCCAGCAGCTTCTCACCACAAGAGACCCAGTACTTC.

This clonotype was counted a few times. The rearrangement joins TRBV7-2 to TRBJ2-7; D perhaps matches TRBD1 (5 bases). Germline CDR1 is SGHTA and CDR2 is FQGNSA. V was pared by 1 base and J by 5 bases, with 15 bases between. There are 15 residues in the CDR3. CDR3 protein: CASSLVRRAHNEQYF. The CDR3 bases are TGTGCCAGCAGCTTAGTGCGCAGGGCCCATAACGAGCAGTACTTC.

This clonotype was picked up a small number of times. The chain joins TRBV7-8 to TRBJ2-7; 11 bases line up with TRBD2. Unmatched junction bases numbered 4, after V lost 3 bases and J lost 0 bases. Germline values: CDR1 SGHVS, CDR2 FQNEAQ. The CDR3 extends over 16 amino acids. CDR3 protein: CASSFGGLAASYEQYF. For the CDR3, the DNA is TGTGCCAGCAGCTTCGGGGGACTAGCGGCCTCCTACGAGCAGTACTTC. The variable domain in full, completed from reference TRBV7-8 and TRBJ2-7, reads GAGVSQSPRYKVAKRGQDVALRCDPISGHVSLFWYQQALGQGPEFLTYFQNEAQLDKSGLPSDRFFAERPEGSVSTLKIQRTQQEDSAVYLCASSFGGLAASYEQYFGPGTRLTVT.

The table lists this clonotype with a few counts. V gene TRBV20-1 combines with J gene TRBJ2-3; TRBD2 aligns across 10 bases. Germline-derived CDR1 and CDR2 are DFQATT and SNEGSKA (reference sequence). This CDR3 spans 16 amino acids. V trimming: 1 base; J trimming: 2 bases; junction bases outside the gene matches: 6. CDR3 DNA sequence: TGCAGTGCTAGAGCTAGCGGGAGTCGTGTCACAGATACGCAGTATTTT. This sequence encodes CSARASGSRVTDTQYF.

V usage is TRBV3-1 and J usage is TRBJ2-7; D may correspond to TRBD1 or TRBD2 (6 bases each). V lost 1 base and J 1 base, leaving 11 bases between the germline ends. Germline CDR1 reads LGHDT; CDR2 reads YNNKEL (reference sequence). The CDR3 loop spans 15 amino acids. The CDR3 DNA sequence: TGTGCCAGCAGCCAAGTCGGGGGCGAATCCTACGAGCAGTACTTC. This encodes CASSQVGGESYEQYF.

The genes are TRBV7-2 and TRBJ2-5, with a tentative D call TRBD1 (5 bases). The length of the CDR3 is 13 residues. V lost 4 bases and J lost 5, with 11 bases in between. The germline gives CDR1 SGHTA, CDR2 FQGNSA. For the CDR3, the DNA is TGTGCCAGCAGCTCACAGGTTCCGGAGACCCAGTACTTC. This sequence encodes CASSSQVPETQYF. The full variable domain, its missing parts supplied by reference TRBV7-2 and TRBJ2-5, is GAGVSQSPSNKVTEKGKDVELRCDPISGHTALYWYRQSLGQGLEFLIYFQGNSAPDKSGLPSDRFSAERTGGSVSTLTIQRTQQEDSAVYLCASSSQVPETQYFGPGTRLLVL.

This clonotype occurred a few times. The chain carries TRBV14 and TRBJ1-5; no firm D call. CDR3 length equals 16 residues. V was trimmed by 0 bases and J by 3 bases, leaving 12 bases between them. Germline V gene lookup returns CDR1 SGHDN and CDR2 FVKESK. In DNA form, the CDR3 reads TGTGCCAGCAGCCAAGAGAAGAGGGTGTCCAATCAGCCCCAGCATTTT. Translating it yields CASSQEKRVSNQPQHF.

The chain is built from TRBV6-5 and TRBJ2-5, with D perhaps given as TRBD1 or TRBD2 (6 bases each). The CDR3 covers 15 residues. The germline V and J ends were trimmed by 0 bases and 5 bases, with 13 bases remaining between them. Germline V gives CDR1 MNHEY, CDR2 SVGAGI. Here the CDR3 reads CASSYSPGGAETQYF. The CDR3 DNA reads TGTGCCAGCAGTTACTCTCCCGGGGGCGCGGAGACCCAGTACTTC.

The rearrangement links TRBV11-2 to TRBJ2-1, with TRBD1 matching 9 bases. V was clipped by 5 bases and J by 15 bases; unmatched bases: 5. CDR1 is SGHAT and CDR2 is FQNNGV in the germline V gene. CDR3 length: 11 amino acids. The CDR3 DNA follows: TGTGCCAGCAGCATCGACAGGGGGGCGTTCTTC. Amino acids: CASSIDRGAFF.

The CDR3 DNA sequence: TGTGCCAGCACCGAAGGTCGGCTAGCGGGAGTTCATGAGCAGTTCTTC. Protein: CASTEGRLAGVHEQFF. This chain links TRBV5-5 with TRBJ2-1; TRBD2 matches at 10 bases. V shed 6 bases, J shed 8 bases, and the junction held 14 bases outside the gene matches. The CDR3 has 16 amino acids. Germline CDR1 reads SGHKS; CDR2 reads YYEKEE (reference sequence).

This clonotype was detected a few times. The chain has TRBV7-2 and TRBJ1-2; weak D call: TRBD1 (6 bases). V was clipped by 2 bases and J by 4 bases, with 14 bases between them. The CDR3 extends over 15 amino acids. Germline loops: CDR1 SGHTA, CDR2 FQGNSA. The CDR3 spells CASSLRRDKGYGYTF. Written as DNA, the CDR3 is TGTGCCAGCAGCTTACGGAGGGACAAGGGCTATGGCTACACCTTC. Full variable domain (missing parts from reference TRBV7-2 and TRBJ1-2): GAGVSQSPSNKVTEKGKDVELRCDPISGHTALYWYRQSLGQGLEFLIYFQGNSAPDKSGLPSDRFSAERTGGSVSTLTIQRTQQEDSAVYLCASSLRRDKGYGYTFGSGTRLTVV.

This chain joins TRBV20-1 and TRBJ2-2; the match to TRBD2 covers 7 bases. The CDR3 is made up of 14 amino acids. V gave up 6 bases and J gave up 4 bases; unmatched junction bases: 8. The germline V gene encodes CDR1 DFQATT and CDR2 SNEGSKA (reference sequence). CDR3 bases: TGCAGTGCCCCGACTAGCACGGGCACCGGGGAGCTGTTTTTT. It codes for CSAPTSTGTGELFF.

This clonotype has a handful of counts. This chain connects TRBV28 to TRBJ2-7, with D hard to call. V was shortened by 6 bases and J by 0 bases, with 9 bases between the two germline ends. CDR3 length: 13 amino acids. Germline CDR1 MDHEN, CDR2 SYDVKM. The CDR3 nucleotides read TGTGCCAGCAGCGGGTCCTACTCCTACGAGCAGTACTTC. Residues: CASSGSYSYEQYF.